These 17 T cell receptor beta chains were all obtained from the same sample, sequenced in a study of T cell responses to AZD1222 COVID-19 vaccine. Profiled with immunoSEQ multiplex PCR; TCRdb holds only in-frame clones, not every one. This repertoire shows about 66,000 clones, 87% found once; its top ten account for 17%. Source: peripheral blood, taken on day 0 of AZD1222 vaccination. All receptors derive from an adult in good health.

This CDR3 is CATRGESNQPQHF. The CDR3 bases are TGTGCCACCCGCGGGGAAAGCAATCAGCCCCAGCATTTT. V usage is TRBV2 and J usage is TRBJ1-5; D unclear. With 10 bases removed from V and 1 base from J, the gap between germline ends came to 11 bases. This CDR3 contains 13 residues. CDR1 is SNHLY and CDR2 is FYNNEI in the germline V gene.

This clone was counted only a few times. The V and J genes are TRBV11-2 and TRBJ2-2; D gene uncertain. This CDR3 region has 14 residues. CDR1 SGHAT and CDR2 FQNNGV come from the germline V gene. V was cut by 2 bases and J by 1 base, with 5 bases left in between. CDR3: CASSLLENTGELFF. In nucleotides, the CDR3 is TGTGCCAGCAGCTTATTAGAGAACACCGGGGAGCTGTTTTTT.

The chain carries TRBV20-1 and TRBJ1-2; possibly TRBD1 for D (5 bases). The CDR3 contains 14 residues. Germline loops: CDR1 DFQATT, CDR2 SNEGSKA (reference sequence). V was trimmed by 3 bases and J by 8 bases, leaving 19 bases between them. This CDR3 is CSASSPGRPMGYTF. CDR3 nucleotides: TGCAGTGCTAGTTCCCCGGGACGCCCTATGGGCTACACCTTC.

The chain is built from TRBV3-1 (or the pseudogene TRBV3-2) and TRBJ2-7; TRBD2 matches 14 bases. Germline V gene lookup returns CDR1 LGHDT and CDR2 YNNKEL (reference sequence). The CDR3 totals 15 residues. V was clipped by 3 bases and J by 7 bases; unmatched bases: 5. CDR3 sequence (DNA): TGTGCCAGCAGCCAGGGACTAGCGGGAGCTTATGAGCAGTACTTC. It encodes CASSQGLAGAYEQYF.

The rearrangement uses TRBV5-1 and TRBJ2-4; D is possibly TRBD1 or TRBD2 (6 bases each). The CDR3 sequence is 14 residues long. Germline loops: CDR1 SGHRS, CDR2 YFSETQ. Trimming cost V 0 bases and J 8 bases, with 12 bases left between them. CDR3 sequence: CASSLGGGMDIQYF. For the CDR3, the DNA is TGCGCCAGCAGCTTGGGAGGGGGGATGGACATTCAGTACTTC.

The chain links TRBV4-2 to TRBJ1-1; tentatively, D is TRBD1 (5 bases). The germline V gene encodes CDR1 LGHNA and CDR2 YNFKEQ. There are 16 residues in the CDR3. V gave up 3 bases and J gave up 0 bases, with 14 bases separating them. The CDR3 protein is CASSHGGSGMNTEAFF. For the CDR3, the DNA is TGTGCCAGCAGCCACGGGGGGTCGGGGATGAACACTGAAGCTTTCTTT.

J is TRBJ1-1 and V is TRBV25-1; 11 nucleotides line up with TRBD1. Germline lookup yields CDR1 MGHDK and CDR2 SYGVNS. The V segment lost 6 bases and the J segment 5 bases; nucleotides outside the gene matches: 5. The length of the CDR3 is 14 residues. CDR3 sequence: CASRDGQGATEAFF. CDR3 bases: TGTGCCAGCAGGGACGGACAGGGGGCGACTGAAGCTTTCTTT. Supplemented by reference TRBV25-1 and TRBJ1-1, the full variable domain reads EADIYQTPRYLVIGTGKKITLECSQTMGHDKMYWYQQDPGMELHLIHYSYGVNSTEKGDLSSESTVSRIRTEHFPLTLESARPSHTSQYLCASRDGQGATEAFFGQGTRLTVV.

This clone was seen only once. V is TRBV10-2 and J is TRBJ2-2; D is uncertain. V was trimmed by 4 bases and J by 1 base, leaving 10 bases between them. CDR3 length: 15 residues. Per germline, CDR1 WSHSY and CDR2 SAAADI. This CDR3 reads CASSALTMNTGELFF. CDR3 bases: TGCGCCAGCAGTGCCCTTACTATGAACACCGGGGAGCTGTTTTTT.

In this sample, this clone turned up a few times. Additional DNA sequences in this sample encode the identical CDR3. The chain links TRBV7-2 to TRBJ1-4, with TRBD1 matching 9 bases. V was clipped by 4 bases and J by 8 bases; unmatched bases: 5. This CDR3 spans 14 amino acids. Germline CDR1 and CDR2: SGHTA and FQGNSA. The DNA of the CDR3 is TGTGCCAGCAGCTCCCCTACAGGGGGCGAAAAACTGTTTTTT. Protein: CASSSPTGGEKLFF.

The gene calls are TRBV2 and TRBJ2-5; 10 bases map to TRBD1. CDR1 and CDR2 (germline): SNHLY, FYNNEI. The CDR3 is made up of 13 amino acids. Trimming removed 9 bases from V and 5 bases from J; junction bases left unmatched: 6. The DNA of the CDR3 is TGTGCCAGGTTGACAGGGGGCGGGGAGACCCAGTACTTC. Its translation: CARLTGGGETQYF.

The rearrangement uses TRBV10-1 and TRBJ2-7; 9 bases match TRBD1. The CDR3 has 13 residues. Germline V CDR1 and CDR2: WNHNN, SYGVQD (reference sequence). The ends lost 8 bases at V and 5 bases at J; junction bases unmatched: 7. In DNA form, the CDR3 reads TGCGCCAGCCAAATACAGGGGGCGGACGAGCAGTACTTC. Protein sequence: CASQIQGADEQYF.

The chain carries TRBV6-5 and TRBJ2-7; 8 nucleotides agree with TRBD1. Germline V gene sequence: CDR1 MNHEY, CDR2 SVGAGI. V lost 6 bases, J lost 3 bases, and 1 base stayed unmatched. The CDR3 runs to 12 residues. The CDR3 DNA follows: TGTGCCAGCAGAACAGGGGGCTACGAGCAGTACTTC. Residues: CASRTGGYEQYF.

This clone was observed a single time. This chain connects TRBV3-1 (or the pseudogene TRBV3-2) to TRBJ2-7; 7 bases match TRBD2. The CDR3 is 15 residues long. Germline V gene lookup returns CDR1 LGHDT and CDR2 YNNKEL (reference sequence). The V and J ends lost 3 bases and 3 bases, in that order; junction bases with no gene match: 8. CDR3 amino acids: CASSQIAGTNYEQYF. The CDR3 bases are TGTGCCAGCAGCCAGATCGCCGGGACTAACTACGAGCAGTACTTC.

This clone was seen once. This chain connects TRBV6-6 to TRBJ2-1; 14 bases are a match to TRBD2. The germline V gene encodes CDR1 MNHNY and CDR2 SVGAGI (reference sequence). This CDR3 has 15 amino acids. The V gene end was trimmed by 4 bases and the J gene end by 7 bases; junction bases not matched to a gene: 3. CDR3 sequence (DNA): TGTGCCAGCAGTTCGACTAGCGGGAGGGGTAATGAGCAGTTCTTC. It specifies CASSSTSGRGNEQFF.

This chain uses TRBV19 with TRBJ2-7, with 7 bases lining up with TRBD1. The V gene end was trimmed by 5 bases and the J gene end by 2 bases; junction bases not matched to a gene: 6. The CDR3 contains 14 residues. CDR1 is LNHDA and CDR2 is SQIVND in the germline V gene (reference sequence). CDR3 DNA: TGTGCCAGTAGTTTACAGGGGATCACCTACGAGCAGTACTTC. This gives the protein CASSLQGITYEQYF.

The chain combines TRBV30 with TRBJ1-4; 7 bases fit TRBD1. V shed 0 bases, J shed 10 bases, and the junction held 8 bases outside the gene matches. The CDR3 extends over 14 amino acids. CDR1 and CDR2 (germline): GTSNPN, SVGIG (reference sequence). CDR3 in DNA: TGTGCCTGGAGTGTTTCGAGACAGGGCGGAAAACTGTTTTTT. Protein sequence: CAWSVSRQGGKLFF.

The genes are TRBV5-4 and TRBJ2-1; 9 bases agree with TRBD2. CDR1 is SGHNT and CDR2 is YYREEE in the germline V gene (reference sequence). This CDR3 region has 15 residues. V shed 3 bases and J 4 bases; nucleotides not matched to a gene: 5. CDR3 in amino acids: CASSSGLALYNEQFF. The CDR3 nucleotides are TGTGCCAGCAGCTCTGGACTAGCGCTGTACAATGAGCAGTTCTTC.